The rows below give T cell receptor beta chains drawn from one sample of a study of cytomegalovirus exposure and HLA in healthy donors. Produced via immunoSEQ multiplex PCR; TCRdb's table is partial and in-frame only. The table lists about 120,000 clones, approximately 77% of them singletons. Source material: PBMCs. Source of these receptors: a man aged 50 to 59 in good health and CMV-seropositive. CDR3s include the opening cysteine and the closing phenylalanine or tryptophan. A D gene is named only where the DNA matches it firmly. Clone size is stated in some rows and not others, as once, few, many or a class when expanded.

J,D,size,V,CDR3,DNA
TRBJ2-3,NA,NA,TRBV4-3,CASSQAIRQGYADTQYF,TGCGCCAGCAGCCAAGCCATTCGGCAGGGCTACGCAGATACGCAGTATTTT
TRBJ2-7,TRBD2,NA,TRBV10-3,CASGRAAYEQYF,TGTGCCAGCGGGAGGGCCGCCTACGAGCAGTACTTC
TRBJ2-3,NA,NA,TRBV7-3,CASSARSTDTQYF,TGTGCCAGCAGCGCCCGGAGCACAGATACGCAGTATTTT
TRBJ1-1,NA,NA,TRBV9,CASRSSGNTEAFF,TGTGCCAGCAGGTCGTCGGGAAACACTGAAGCTTTCTTT
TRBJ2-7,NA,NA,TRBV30,CAWTARGYHEQYF,TGTGCCTGGACCGCACGGGGGTACCACGAGCAGTACTTC
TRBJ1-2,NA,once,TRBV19,CASRSSVNYGYTF,TGTGCCAGTAGATCCTCCGTTAACTATGGCTACACCTTC
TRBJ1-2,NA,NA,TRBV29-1,CSVEDGRRLGGYTF,TGCAGCGTTGAAGATGGCAGGCGCTTGGGTGGCTACACCTTC
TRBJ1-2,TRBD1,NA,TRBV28,CASSLSRTGTYGYTF,TGTGCCAGCAGTTTATCAAGGACAGGGACTTATGGCTACACCTTC
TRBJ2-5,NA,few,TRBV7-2,CASSLTRQETQYF,TGTGCCAGCAGCTTAACTCGCCAAGAGACCCAGTACTTC
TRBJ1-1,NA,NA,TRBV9,CASSAGFPLNTEAFF,TGTGCCAGCAGCGCGGGATTTCCTTTGAACACTGAAGCTTTCTTT
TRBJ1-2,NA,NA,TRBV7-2,CASNRAARRGYTF,TGTGCCAGCAACAGGGCAGCAAGACGGGGCTACACCTTC
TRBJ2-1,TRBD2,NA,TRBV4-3,CASSQLLAGSNEQFF,TGCGCCAGCAGCCAACTCCTAGCGGGATCCAATGAGCAGTTCTTC
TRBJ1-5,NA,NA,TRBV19,CASSTQGDSNQPQHF,TGTGCCAGTAGTACGCAAGGGGATTCCAATCAGCCCCAGCATTTT
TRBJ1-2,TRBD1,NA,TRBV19,CASSSRGRKYYGYTF,TGTGCCAGTAGTTCAAGGGGGCGAAAATACTATGGCTACACCTTC
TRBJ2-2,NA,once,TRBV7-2,CASSAQEGTGELFF,TGTGCCAGCAGCGCCCAAGAGGGCACCGGGGAGCTGTTTTTT
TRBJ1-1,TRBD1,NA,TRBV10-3,CAISESERGRETFF,TGTGCCATCAGTGAGTCAGAGAGGGGGCGCGAAACTTTCTTT
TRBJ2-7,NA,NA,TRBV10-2,CASSESQGRMTEQYF,TGCGCCAGCAGTGAATCCCAGGGGCGGATGACCGAGCAGTACTTC
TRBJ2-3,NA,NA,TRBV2,CASRLGHRGTDTQYF,TGTGCCAGCAGATTGGGACACCGCGGCACAGATACGCAGTATTTT